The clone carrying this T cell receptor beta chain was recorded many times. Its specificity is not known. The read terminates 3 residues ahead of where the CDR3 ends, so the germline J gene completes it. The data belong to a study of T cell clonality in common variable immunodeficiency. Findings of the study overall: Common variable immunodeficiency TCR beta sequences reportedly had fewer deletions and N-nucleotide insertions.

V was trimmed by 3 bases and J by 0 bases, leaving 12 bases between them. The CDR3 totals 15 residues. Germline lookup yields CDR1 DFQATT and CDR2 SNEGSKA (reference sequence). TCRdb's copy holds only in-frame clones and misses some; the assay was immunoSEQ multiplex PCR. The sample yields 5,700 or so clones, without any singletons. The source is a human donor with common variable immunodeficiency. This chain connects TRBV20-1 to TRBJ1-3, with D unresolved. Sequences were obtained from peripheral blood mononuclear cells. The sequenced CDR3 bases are TGCAGTGCTAGGCCCACGGTAAACTCTGGAAACACC. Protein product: CSARPTVNSGNT. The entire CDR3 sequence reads CSARPTVNSGNTIYF.